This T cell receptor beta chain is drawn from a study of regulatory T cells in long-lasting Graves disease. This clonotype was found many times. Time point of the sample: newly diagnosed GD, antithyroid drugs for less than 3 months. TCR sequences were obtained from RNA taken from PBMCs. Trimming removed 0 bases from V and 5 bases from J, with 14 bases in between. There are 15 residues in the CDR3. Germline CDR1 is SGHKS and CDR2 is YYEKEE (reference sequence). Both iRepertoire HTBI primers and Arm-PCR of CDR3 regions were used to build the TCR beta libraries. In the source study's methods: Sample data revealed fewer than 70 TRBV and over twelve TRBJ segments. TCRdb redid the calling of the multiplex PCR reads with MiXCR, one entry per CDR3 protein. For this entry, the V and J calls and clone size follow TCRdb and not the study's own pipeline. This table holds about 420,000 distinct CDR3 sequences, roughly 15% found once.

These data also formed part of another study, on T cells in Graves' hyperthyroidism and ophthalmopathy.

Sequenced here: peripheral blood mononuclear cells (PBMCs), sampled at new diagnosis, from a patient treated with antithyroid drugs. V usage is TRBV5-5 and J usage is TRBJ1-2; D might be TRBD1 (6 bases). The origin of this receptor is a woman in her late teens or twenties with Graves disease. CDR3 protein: CASSLAPGTHYGYTF. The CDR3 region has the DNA TGTGCCAGCAGCTTGGCCCCCGGGACACATTATGGCTACACCTTC.